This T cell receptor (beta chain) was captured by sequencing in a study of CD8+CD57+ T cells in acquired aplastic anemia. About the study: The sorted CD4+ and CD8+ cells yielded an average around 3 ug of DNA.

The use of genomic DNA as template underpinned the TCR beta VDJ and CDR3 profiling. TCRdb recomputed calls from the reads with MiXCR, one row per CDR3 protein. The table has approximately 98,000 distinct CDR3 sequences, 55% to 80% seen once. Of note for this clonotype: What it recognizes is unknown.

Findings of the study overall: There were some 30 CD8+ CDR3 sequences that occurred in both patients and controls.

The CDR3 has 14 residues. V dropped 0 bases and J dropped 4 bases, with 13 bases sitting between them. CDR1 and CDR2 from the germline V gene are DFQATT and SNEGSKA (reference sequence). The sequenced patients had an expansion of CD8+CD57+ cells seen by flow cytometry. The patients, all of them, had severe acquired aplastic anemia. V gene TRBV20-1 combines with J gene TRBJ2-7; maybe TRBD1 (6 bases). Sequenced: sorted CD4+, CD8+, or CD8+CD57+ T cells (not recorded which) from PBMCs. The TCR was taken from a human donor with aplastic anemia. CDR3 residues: CSARETGGVYEQYF. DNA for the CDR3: TGCAGTGCTAGAGAGACAGGCGGTGTTTACGAGCAGTACTTC.